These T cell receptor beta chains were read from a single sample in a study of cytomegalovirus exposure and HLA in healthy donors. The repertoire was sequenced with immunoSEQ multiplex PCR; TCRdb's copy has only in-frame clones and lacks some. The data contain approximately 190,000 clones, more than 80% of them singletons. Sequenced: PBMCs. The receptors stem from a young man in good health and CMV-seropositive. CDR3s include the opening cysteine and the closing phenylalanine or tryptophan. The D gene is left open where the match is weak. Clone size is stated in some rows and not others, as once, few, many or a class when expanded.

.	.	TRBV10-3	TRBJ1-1	CAISESTAEAFF	TGTGCCATCAGTGAGTCAACGGCTGAAGCTTTCTTT
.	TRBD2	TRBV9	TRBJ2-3	CASSVGGSSTDTQYF	TGTGCCAGCAGCGTAGGCGGGAGCAGTACAGATACGCAGTATTTT
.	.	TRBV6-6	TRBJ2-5	CASSYSSPNQETQYF	TGTGCCAGCAGTTACTCGTCCCCAAACCAAGAGACCCAGTACTTC
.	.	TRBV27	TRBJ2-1	CASSLILYNEQFF	TGTGCCAGCAGTTTAATCCTGTACAATGAGCAGTTCTTC
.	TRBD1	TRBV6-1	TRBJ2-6	CASSDLTGSANVLTF	TGTGCCAGCAGTGATCTGACAGGGAGCGCCAACGTCCTGACTTTC
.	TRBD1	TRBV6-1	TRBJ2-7	CAIHRGLYEQYF	TGTGCCATACACAGGGGTTTATACGAGCAGTACTTC
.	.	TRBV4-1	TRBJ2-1	CASSQDRGRSSYNEQFF	TGCGCCAGCAGCCAAGATCGGGGGAGGTCCTCCTACAATGAGCAGTTCTTC
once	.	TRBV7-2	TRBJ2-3	CASSSSRVRGTDTQYF	TGTGCCAGCAGCTCGTCACGGGTTCGGGGCACAGATACGCAGTATTTT
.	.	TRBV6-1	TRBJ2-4	CASIRTEGGGDIQYF	TGTGCCAGCATTCGGACAGAGGGGGGAGGGGACATTCAGTACTTC
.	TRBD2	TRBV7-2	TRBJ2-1	CASSSAGGGYNEQFF	TGTGCCAGCAGCTCGGCGGGAGGTGGGTACAATGAGCAGTTCTTC
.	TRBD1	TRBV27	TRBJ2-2	CASSPSGTGAFHTGELFF	TGTGCCAGCAGCCCCTCCGGGACAGGGGCGTTTCACACCGGGGAGCTGTTTTTT
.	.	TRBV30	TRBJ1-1	CATLRGNTEAFF	TGTGCCACACTTAGAGGGAACACTGAAGCTTTCTTT
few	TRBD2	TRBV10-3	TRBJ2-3	CAISVIAGGQDWTDTQYF	TGTGCCATCAGTGTAATAGCGGGAGGGCAGGATTGGACAGATACGCAGTATTTT
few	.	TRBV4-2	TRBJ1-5	CASSQGRSQPQHF	TGTGCCAGCAGCCAAGGTCGGAGTCAGCCCCAGCATTTT
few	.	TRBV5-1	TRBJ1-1	CARRGRGGGTEAFF	TGCGCCAGGAGAGGGAGGGGTGGGGGCACTGAAGCTTTCTTT
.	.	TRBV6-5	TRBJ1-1	CASSRGVNTEAFF	TGTGCCAGCAGTCGGGGGGTGAACACTGAAGCTTTCTTT
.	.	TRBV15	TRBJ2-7	CATSRDRAGRDEQYF	TGTGCCACCAGCAGAGATCGAGCGGGTAGAGACGAGCAGTACTTC
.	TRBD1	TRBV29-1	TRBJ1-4	CSVEDFAPGLQGVGEKLFF	TGCAGCGTTGAAGATTTTGCCCCCGGCTTACAGGGGGTAGGCGAAAAACTGTTTTTT
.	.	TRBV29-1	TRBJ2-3	CSVSNLRRGTDTQYF	TGCAGCGTTTCAAATTTACGGAGGGGCACAGATACGCAGTATTTT
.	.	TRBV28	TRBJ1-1	CASSIVNTEAFF	TGTGCCAGCAGTATCGTCAACACTGAAGCTTTCTTT
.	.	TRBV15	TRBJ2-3	CATSRDRVTQYF	TGTGCCACCAGCAGAGATCGCGTTACGCAGTATTTT
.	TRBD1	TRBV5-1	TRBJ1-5	CASSPTGTGVGQPQHF	TGCGCCAGCAGCCCAACCGGGACAGGGGTTGGTCAGCCCCAGCATTTT
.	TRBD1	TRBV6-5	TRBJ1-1	CASSPGTGRGFF	TGTGCCAGCAGTCCCGGGACAGGGAGGGGTTTCTTT
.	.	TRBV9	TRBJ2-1	CASSVPSSNEQFF	TGTGCCAGCAGCGTGCCTAGCAGCAATGAGCAGTTCTTC
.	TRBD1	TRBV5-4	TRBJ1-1	CASSPGTGGSEAFF	TGTGCCAGCAGCCCGGGGACAGGGGGGAGTGAAGCTTTCTTT
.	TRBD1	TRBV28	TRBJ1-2	CASTLGQHDYGYTF	TGTGCCAGCACCTTGGGACAGCACGACTATGGCTACACCTTC
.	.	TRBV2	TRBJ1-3	CALVGSGNTIYF	TGTGCCCTTGTCGGCTCTGGAAACACCATATATTTT
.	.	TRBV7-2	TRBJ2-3	CASSQGSSLYF	TGTGCCAGCAGCCAGGGGAGTTCCTTGTATTTT
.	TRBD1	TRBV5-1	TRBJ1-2	CASSLGSTTGQGRVGYTF	TGCGCCAGCAGCTTGGGGTCGACAACGGGACAGGGGCGGGTTGGCTACACCTTC
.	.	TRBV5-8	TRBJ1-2	CASSLPPGLNGYTF	TGTGCCAGCAGCTTGCCGCCGGGGTTAAATGGCTACACCTTC
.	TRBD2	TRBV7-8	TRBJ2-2	CASSLVVLAGGSGELFF	TGTGCCAGCAGCTTAGTTGTCCTAGCGGGAGGGTCCGGGGAGCTGTTTTTT
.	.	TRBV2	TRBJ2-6	CASRSGSGANVLTF	TGTGCCAGCAGATCAGGGTCTGGGGCCAACGTCCTGACTTTC
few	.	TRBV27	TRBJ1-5	CASSLERGQPQHF	TGTGCCAGCAGTTTGGAACGGGGTCAGCCCCAGCATTTT
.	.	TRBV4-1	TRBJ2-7	CASSQESGVTYEQYF	TGCGCCAGCAGCCAAGAATCAGGGGTTACCTACGAGCAGTACTTC
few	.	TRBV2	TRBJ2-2	CASRPDTGELFF	TGTGCCAGCAGGCCGGACACCGGGGAGCTGTTTTTT
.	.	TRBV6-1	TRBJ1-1	CASSGGRTPPTEAFF	TGTGCCAGCAGTGGGGGTCGGACACCTCCAACTGAAGCTTTCTTT
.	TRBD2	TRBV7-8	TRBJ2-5	CASSLRTSGIQETQYF	TGTGCCAGCAGCTTGAGGACTAGCGGTATCCAAGAGACCCAGTACTTC
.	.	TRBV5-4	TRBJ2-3	CASSLRGGSDTQYF	TGTGCCAGCAGCTTGAGGGGGGGGTCAGATACGCAGTATTTT
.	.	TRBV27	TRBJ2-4	CASRGRLAQNIQYF	TGTGCCAGCAGGGGGAGGCTAGCGCAAAACATTCAGTACTTC
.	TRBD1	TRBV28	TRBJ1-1	CASNSGTDYTEAFF	TGTGCCAGCAATTCGGGGACAGACTACACTGAAGCTTTCTTT
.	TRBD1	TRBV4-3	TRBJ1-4	CASSHRDRGLDEKLFF	TGCGCCAGCAGCCACCGAGACAGGGGGCTGGATGAAAAACTGTTTTTT
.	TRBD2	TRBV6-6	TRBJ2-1	CASSMTSGYNEQFF	TGTGCCAGCAGCATGACTAGCGGGTACAATGAGCAGTTCTTC
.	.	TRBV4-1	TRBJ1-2	CASSQKAGWGDGYTF	TGCGCCAGCAGCCAAAAAGCTGGGTGGGGGGATGGCTACACCTTC
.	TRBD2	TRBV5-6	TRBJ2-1	CASIGTTWNNEQFF	TGTGCCAGCATCGGGACTACTTGGAACAATGAGCAGTTCTTC
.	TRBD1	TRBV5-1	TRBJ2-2	CASSRDRVNGELFF	TGCGCCAGCAGCCGGGACAGGGTTAACGGGGAGCTGTTTTTT
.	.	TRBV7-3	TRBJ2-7	CASSQPGQWPSYEQYF	TGTGCCAGCAGCCAGCCAGGACAGTGGCCCTCCTACGAGCAGTACTTC
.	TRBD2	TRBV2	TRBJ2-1	CASSQGLAANEQFF	TGTGCCAGCAGCCAAGGACTAGCGGCCAATGAGCAGTTCTTC
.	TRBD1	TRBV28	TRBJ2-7	CASRRGRGYEQYF	TGTGCCAGCAGGAGGGGGCGAGGTTACGAGCAGTACTTC
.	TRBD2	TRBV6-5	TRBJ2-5	CASSPRLAGQETQYF	TGTGCCAGCAGCCCTAGACTAGCGGGACAAGAGACCCAGTACTTC
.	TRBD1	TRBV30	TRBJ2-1	CAWKDRVIDEQFF	TGTGCCTGGAAGGACAGGGTAATTGATGAGCAGTTCTTC
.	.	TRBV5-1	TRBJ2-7	CASNRGLSGYEQYF	TGCGCCAGCAACCGGGGACTTAGTGGGTACGAGCAGTACTTC
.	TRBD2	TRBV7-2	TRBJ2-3	CASSLGKGLATSGTDTQYF	TGTGCCAGCAGCTTAGGTAAAGGACTCGCGACTAGCGGGACAGATACGCAGTATTTT